Listed below are T cell receptor beta chains from one sample, sequenced in a study of blood T cell repertoires in COVID-19. Assay used: immunoSEQ multiplex PCR; TCRdb lists only in-frame clones, some missing. This table has about 240,000 clones, about four fifths appearing once. The sequenced sample consisted of peripheral blood. These receptors all come from an elderly woman with acute or convalescent COVID-19. CDR3s include the opening cysteine and the closing phenylalanine or tryptophan. A D gene is named only where the DNA matches it firmly.

CDR3aa	CDR3nt	v_gene	j_gene	d_gene
CASTVYNEQFF	TGTGCCAGCACCGTATACAATGAGCAGTTCTTC	TRBV2	TRBJ2-1	.
CASSSGQGYSTNEKLFF	TGTGCCAGCAGTTCGGGACAGGGGTATTCAACTAATGAAAAACTGTTTTTT	TRBV11-2	TRBJ1-4	TRBD1
CASSRTGGSGAYEQYF	TGTGCCAGCAGCCGAACAGGGGGCAGCGGGGCCTACGAGCAGTACTTC	TRBV5-6	TRBJ2-7	TRBD1
CAISESKGANSGANVLTF	TGTGCCATCAGTGAGTCGAAGGGGGCGAACTCTGGGGCCAACGTCCTGACTTTC	TRBV10-3	TRBJ2-6	TRBD1
CASSDTGYSPLHF	TGTGCCAGCAGTGATACAGGGTATTCACCCCTCCACTTT	TRBV2	TRBJ1-6	.
CASSSTRTSRSEQYF	TGTGCCAGCAGTTCAACGCGGACTAGCAGAAGCGAGCAGTACTTC	TRBV28	TRBJ2-7	TRBD2
CASSFMGAAGLYTIYF	TGTGCCAGCAGTTTCATGGGGGCGGCAGGTCTTTACACCATATATTTT	TRBV28	TRBJ1-3	.
CASSLTGGVYEQYF	TGCGCCAGCAGCTTAACCGGGGGGGTCTACGAGCAGTACTTC	TRBV5-1	TRBJ2-7	TRBD2
CASSVVDYHTGELFF	TGTGCCAGCAGCGTAGTGGACTACCACACCGGGGAGCTGTTTTTT	TRBV9	TRBJ2-2	.
CASSLYPGAGVNTEAFF	TGCGCCAGCAGCTTGTATCCAGGGGCGGGGGTAAACACTGAAGCTTTCTTT	TRBV5-1	TRBJ1-1	.